This T cell receptor beta chain was profiled in a study of blood T cell repertoires in COVID-19. The wider study: In each case, the material was cDNA or gDNA derived from T cells, B-cell-depleted T cells, or PBMCs.

Study processing details: Reference gene primer amplification gave estimated nucleated cell counts. Using immunoSEQ multiplex PCR, the repertoire was profiled, and TCRdb retains in-frame clones only, with some absent. V and J calls and clone size follow that table, whereas D and trimming were derived from the DNA. The table has more than 300,000 clones, about 89% seen once. The CDR3 loop spans 13 amino acids. Germline loops: CDR1 LNHDA, CDR2 SQIVND (reference sequence). V was cut by 6 bases and J by 1 base, with 9 bases left in between. The Seattle patients joined while their infection was active and were tracked longitudinally afterward.

This sequence joins TRBV19 and TRBJ1-1; D gene unclear. The sequence derives from a woman aged 25 to 39 with COVID-19, enrolled during active disease. The sequencing sample was made of peripheral blood. CDR3 sequence reads: CASSISANTEAFF. CDR3 nucleotides: TGTGCCAGTAGCATCAGTGCGAACACTGAAGCTTTCTTT. Together with reference TRBV19 and TRBJ1-1, the CDR3 gives the full variable domain: DGGITQSPKYLFRKEGQNVTLSCEQNLNHDAMYWYRQDPGQGLRLIYYSQIVNDFQKGDIAEGYSVSREKKESFPLTVTSAQKNPTAFYLCASSISANTEAFFGQGTRLTVV.